The 16 T cell receptor beta chains given below trace back to one sample, sequenced in a study of cytomegalovirus exposure and HLA in healthy donors. The PCR contained 60 Vbeta and 13 Jbeta primers. Here immunoSEQ multiplex PCR was the method, and the copy in TCRdb shows in-frame clones only, minus some. The sample holds approximately 61,000 clones, around three quarters seen once. The sequenced material came from PBMCs. These receptors all stem from a man between 18 and 29 years old in good health and CMV-seropositive.

The genes are TRBV9 and TRBJ1-5; a possible D gene is TRBD1 (6 bases). The ends were cut back, 7 bases at V and 1 base at J, with 15 bases in the middle. The CDR3 has 15 residues. Germline CDR1 is SGDLS and CDR2 is YYNGEE. This CDR3 reads CASGEGGPSNQPQHF. In DNA, the CDR3 is TGTGCCAGCGGGGAGGGGGGACCAAGCAATCAGCCCCAGCATTTT.

This clone was seen only a few times. The chain joins TRBV7-2 to TRBJ2-1; D not resolved. The CDR3 is made up of 13 amino acids. Trimming shortened V by 3 bases and J by 5 bases, and 8 bases separated the two germline ends. Germline lookup yields CDR1 SGHTA and CDR2 FQGNSA. CDR3 in amino acids: CASSFEAHNEQFF. The CDR3 DNA follows: TGTGCCAGCAGCTTTGAAGCCCACAATGAGCAGTTCTTC.

This chain connects TRBV9 to TRBJ1-1; D may be TRBD1 (5 bases). The CDR3 spans 14 residues. V lost 1 base and J lost 1, with 8 bases in between. Looked up from germline, CDR1 is SGDLS and CDR2 is YYNGEE. The CDR3 region is CASSVQGANTEAFF. The DNA of the CDR3 is TGTGCCAGCAGCGTACAGGGTGCGAACACTGAAGCTTTCTTT.

The CDR3 coding sequence is TGTGCCACCAGCAGGGACAGGGGCTCCTACAATGAGCAGTTCTTC. This encodes CATSRDRGSYNEQFF. The chain joins TRBV15 to TRBJ2-1; 9 bases fit TRBD1. The CDR3 totals 15 residues. J was trimmed by 0 bases and V by 3 bases; bases with no gene match: 0. In germline, CDR1 is LNHNV, CDR2 YYDKDF (reference sequence).

This clone was observed a few times. This sequence joins TRBV29-1 and TRBJ2-7; D is possibly TRBD2 (7 bases). V gave up 3 bases and J gave up 5 bases, with 14 bases separating them. The germline CDR1 and CDR2 sequences are SQVTM and ANQGSEA. The CDR3 extends over 13 amino acids. The CDR3 DNA follows: TGCAGCGTTGAGGGGAGGGGGACCCACGAGCAGTACTTC. Its protein product is CSVEGRGTHEQYF.

The chain employs TRBV6-5 and TRBJ2-3; 7 bases line up with TRBD2. Germline V gene sequence: CDR1 MNHEY, CDR2 SVGAGI. Trimming took 6 bases from V and 2 from J; bases not matched to a gene: 8. The CDR3 consists of 15 residues. CDR3 sequence: CASRAARGYTDTQYF. In DNA form, the CDR3 reads TGTGCCAGCAGGGCGGCGCGGGGGTACACAGATACGCAGTATTTT.

The chain recombines TRBV7-6 with TRBJ2-6; TRBD2 is a possible D gene (6 bases). The CDR3 covers 15 residues. With 5 bases removed from V and 4 bases from J, the gap between germline ends came to 12 bases. Germline V gives CDR1 SGHVS, CDR2 FNYEAQ. The DNA for the CDR3 is TGTGCCAGCAGCCCAGCGGGCCACGGGGCCAACGTCCTGACTTTC. Its protein is CASSPAGHGANVLTF.

The chain joins TRBV2 to TRBJ1-2, with D unresolved. This CDR3 contains 12 residues. V was clipped by 10 bases and J by 10 bases, with 19 bases between them. Germline V gene data show CDR1 as SNHLY and CDR2 as FYNNEI. DNA for the CDR3: TGTGCCACATCTTTTCAGGCAGGTCCCTACACCTTC. Amino acids: CATSFQAGPYTF. The full variable domain, its missing parts supplied by reference TRBV2 and TRBJ1-2, is EPEVTQTPSHQVTQMGQEVILRCVPISNHLYFYWYRQILGQKVEFLVSFYNNEISEKSEIFDDQFSVERPDGSNFTLKIRSTKLEDSAMYFCATSFQAGPYTFGSGTRLTVV.

The chain combines TRBV6-5 with TRBJ2-3; 9 bases fit TRBD2. The germline V gene encodes CDR1 MNHEY and CDR2 SVGAGI. V shed 0 bases, J shed 2 bases, and the junction held 3 bases outside the gene matches. This CDR3 is 16 amino acids long. This CDR3 reads CASSYSGGGATDTQYF. In DNA, the CDR3 is TGTGCCAGCAGTTACTCGGGCGGGGGGGCCACAGATACGCAGTATTTT.

V and J are TRBV6-5 and TRBJ2-3; 9 nucleotides match TRBD2. The CDR3 has 15 residues. V lost 6 bases to trimming and J lost 1 base; unmatched junction nucleotides: 5. CDR1 is MNHEY and CDR2 is SVGAGI in the germline V gene. The CDR3, as DNA: TGTGCCAGCAGCCAAAGACTAGCGGGCACAGATACGCAGTATTTT. This sequence encodes CASSQRLAGTDTQYF.

The V gene is TRBV9, the J gene TRBJ2-5; perhaps TRBD1 as D (7 bases). The germline V and J ends were trimmed by 4 bases and 3 bases, with 22 bases remaining between them. Germline V gives CDR1 SGDLS, CDR2 YYNGEE. The CDR3 runs 17 residues. The CDR3 region is CASSPREGAGGKETQYF. CDR3 bases: TGTGCCAGCAGCCCCCGAGAGGGGGCCGGAGGGAAAGAGACCCAGTACTTC.

The CDR3: CASSEPGGTGRTYGYTF. For the CDR3, the DNA is TGTGCCAGCAGTGAACCGGGTGGGACAGGGCGGACCTATGGCTACACCTTC. The chain joins TRBV6-1 to TRBJ1-2, with 9 bases fitting TRBD1. V shed 2 bases, J shed 4 bases, and the junction held 11 bases outside the gene matches. Looked up from germline, CDR1 is MNHNS and CDR2 is SASEGT. The CDR3 covers 17 residues.

The V call is TRBV2, the J call TRBJ2-6, with D hard to call. The ends were cut back, 0 bases at V and 0 bases at J, with 6 bases in the middle. This CDR3 comprises 16 residues. Germline V gene lookup returns CDR1 SNHLY and CDR2 FYNNEI. CDR3 amino acids: CASSEALSSGANVLTF. In DNA, the CDR3 is TGTGCCAGCAGTGAAGCTCTCAGCTCTGGGGCCAACGTCCTGACTTTC.

This chain links TRBV30 with TRBJ2-5, with TRBD2 matching over 13 bases. With V trimmed by 5 bases and J by 2 bases, 5 bases remained unmatched. Germline V gene data show CDR1 as GTSNPN and CDR2 as SVGIG (reference sequence). CDR3 size: 15 residues. The CDR3 DNA reads as TGTGCCTGGGCGACGGGACTAGCGGGGCAAGAGACCCAGTACTTC. Translating gives CAWATGLAGQETQYF.

The rearrangement joins TRBV10-1 to TRBJ2-1, with D possibly being TRBD2 (6 bases). Trimming took off 3 bases at V and 5 bases at J, with 11 bases between the two ends. From germline, CDR1 is WNHNN and CDR2 SYGVQD (reference sequence). The CDR3 is 14 amino acids. CDR3 residues: CASSDPGDHNEQFF. In DNA form, the CDR3 reads TGCGCCAGCAGTGATCCGGGAGATCACAATGAGCAGTTCTTC.

The chain joins TRBV25-1 to TRBJ2-1; possibly TRBD2 for D (5 bases). Per the germline V gene, CDR1 is MGHDK and CDR2 is SYGVNS. This CDR3 has 13 residues. The V end lost 8 bases, the J end lost 6 bases, and 14 bases lay between the germline ends. The CDR3 coding sequence is TGTGCCAGCCTAGCACCAGCGTCCAATGAGCAGTTCTTC. This encodes CASLAPASNEQFF.